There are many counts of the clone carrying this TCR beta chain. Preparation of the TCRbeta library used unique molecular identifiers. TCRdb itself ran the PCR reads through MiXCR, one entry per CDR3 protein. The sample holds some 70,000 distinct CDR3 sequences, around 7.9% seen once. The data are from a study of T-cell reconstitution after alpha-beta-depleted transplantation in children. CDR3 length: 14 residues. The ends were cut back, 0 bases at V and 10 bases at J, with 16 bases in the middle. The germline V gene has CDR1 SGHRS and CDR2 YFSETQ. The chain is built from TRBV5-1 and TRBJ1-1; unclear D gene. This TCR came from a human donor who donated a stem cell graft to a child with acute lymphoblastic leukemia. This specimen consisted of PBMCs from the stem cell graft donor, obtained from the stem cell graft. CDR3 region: CASSLESGEVVAFF. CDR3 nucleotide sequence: TGCGCCAGCAGCTTGGAGTCGGGAGAGGTTGTAGCTTTCTTT.